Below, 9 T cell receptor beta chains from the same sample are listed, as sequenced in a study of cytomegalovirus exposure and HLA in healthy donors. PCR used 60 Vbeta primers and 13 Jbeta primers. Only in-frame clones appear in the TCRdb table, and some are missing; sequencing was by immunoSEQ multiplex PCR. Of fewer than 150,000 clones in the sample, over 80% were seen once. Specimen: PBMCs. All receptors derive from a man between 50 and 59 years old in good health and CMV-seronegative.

CDR3 in DNA: TGTGCCAGCAGTGGGAGAGGGGGAAAGAACACTGAAGCTTTCTTT. It translates to CASSGRGGKNTEAFF. The rearrangement uses TRBV6-1 and TRBJ1-1, with D maybe TRBD1 (6 bases). The CDR3 is made up of 15 amino acids. Per the germline V gene, CDR1 is MNHNS and CDR2 is SASEGT. The ends were cut back, 4 bases at V and 1 base at J, with 13 bases in the middle.

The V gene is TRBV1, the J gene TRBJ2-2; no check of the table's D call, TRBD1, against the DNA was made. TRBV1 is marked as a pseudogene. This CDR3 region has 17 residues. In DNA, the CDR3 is TGCACCAGCAGCCAAGATTGGGGACAGGGAGACACCGGGGAGCTGTTTTTT. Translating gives CTSSQDWGQGDTGELFF.

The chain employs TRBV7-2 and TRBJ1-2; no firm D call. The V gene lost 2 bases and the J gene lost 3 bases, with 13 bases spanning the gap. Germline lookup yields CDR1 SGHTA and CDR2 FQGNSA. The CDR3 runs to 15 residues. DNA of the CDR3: TGTGCCAGCAGCTTAACCCCGGGTCCCTACTATGGCTACACCTTC. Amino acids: CASSLTPGPYYGYTF.

The CDR3 coding sequence is TGTGCCAGCAGCCCCCCGACTAGCGGGGGCTTCAGGGAGCAGTACTTC. This codes for CASSPPTSGGFREQYF. V gene TRBV5-6 combines with J gene TRBJ2-7, with 12 nucleotides matching TRBD2. Per the germline V gene, CDR1 is SGHDT and CDR2 is YYEEEE. This CDR3 comprises 16 residues. The V gene end was trimmed by 4 bases and the J gene end by 7 bases; junction bases not matched to a gene: 12.

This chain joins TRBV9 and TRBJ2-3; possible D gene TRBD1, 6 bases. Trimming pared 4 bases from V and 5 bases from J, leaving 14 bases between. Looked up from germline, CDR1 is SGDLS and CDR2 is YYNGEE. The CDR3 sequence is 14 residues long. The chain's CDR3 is CASSPRTVGDTQYF. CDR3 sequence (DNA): TGTGCCAGCAGCCCACGGACAGTCGGAGATACGCAGTATTTT.

Here the CDR3 reads CASNQGRQHGYTF. In DNA, the CDR3 is TGTGCCAGTAATCAAGGGAGGCAGCATGGCTACACCTTC. V is TRBV19 and J is TRBJ1-2; no clear D gene. The CDR3 runs 13 residues. Germline V gene sequence: CDR1 LNHDA, CDR2 SQIVND (reference sequence). The V end was cut by 7 bases, the J end by 6 bases, with 15 bases between.

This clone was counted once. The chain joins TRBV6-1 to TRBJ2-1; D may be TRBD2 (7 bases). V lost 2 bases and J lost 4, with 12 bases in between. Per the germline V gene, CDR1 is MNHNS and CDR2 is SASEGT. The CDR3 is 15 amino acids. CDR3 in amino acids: CASSEKAGAYNEQFF. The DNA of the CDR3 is TGTGCCAGCAGTGAAAAGGCGGGGGCATACAATGAGCAGTTCTTC.

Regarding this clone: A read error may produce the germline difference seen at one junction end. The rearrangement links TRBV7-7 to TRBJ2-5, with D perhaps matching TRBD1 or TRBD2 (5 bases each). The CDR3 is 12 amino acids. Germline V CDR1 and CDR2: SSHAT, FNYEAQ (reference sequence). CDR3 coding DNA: TGTGCTAGCAGAGGGGACCAAGAGACCCAGTACTTC. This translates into CASRGDQETQYF.

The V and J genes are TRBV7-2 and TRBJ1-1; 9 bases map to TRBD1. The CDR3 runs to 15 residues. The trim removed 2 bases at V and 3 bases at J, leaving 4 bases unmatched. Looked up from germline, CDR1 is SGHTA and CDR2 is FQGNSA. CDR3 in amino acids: CASSLSGTGYTEAFF. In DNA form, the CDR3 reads TGTGCCAGCAGCTTAAGTGGGACAGGGTACACTGAAGCTTTCTTT. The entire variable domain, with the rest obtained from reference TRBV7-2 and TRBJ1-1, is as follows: GAGVSQSPSNKVTEKGKDVELRCDPISGHTALYWYRQSLGQGLEFLIYFQGNSAPDKSGLPSDRFSAERTGGSVSTLTIQRTQQEDSAVYLCASSLSGTGYTEAFFGQGTRLTVV.